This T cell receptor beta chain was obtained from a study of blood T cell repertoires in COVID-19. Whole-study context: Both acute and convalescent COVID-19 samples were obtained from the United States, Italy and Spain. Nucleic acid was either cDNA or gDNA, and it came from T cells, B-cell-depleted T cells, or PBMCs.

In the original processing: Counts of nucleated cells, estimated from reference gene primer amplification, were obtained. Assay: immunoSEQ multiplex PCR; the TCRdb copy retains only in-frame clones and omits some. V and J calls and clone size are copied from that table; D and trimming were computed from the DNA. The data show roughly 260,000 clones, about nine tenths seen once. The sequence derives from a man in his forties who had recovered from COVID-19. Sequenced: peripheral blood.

As DNA, the CDR3 is TGTGCCAGCAGCTTTGGGACTAGCGCTTTAGAGGACGAGCAGTACTTC. Translating it yields CASSFGTSALEDEQYF. This chain links TRBV5-5 with TRBJ2-7; 10 nucleotides line up with TRBD2. V was pared by 2 bases and J by 5 bases, with 10 bases of the junction left unmatched. Germline CDR1 and CDR2: SGHKS and YYEKEE (reference sequence). The CDR3 runs 16 residues.